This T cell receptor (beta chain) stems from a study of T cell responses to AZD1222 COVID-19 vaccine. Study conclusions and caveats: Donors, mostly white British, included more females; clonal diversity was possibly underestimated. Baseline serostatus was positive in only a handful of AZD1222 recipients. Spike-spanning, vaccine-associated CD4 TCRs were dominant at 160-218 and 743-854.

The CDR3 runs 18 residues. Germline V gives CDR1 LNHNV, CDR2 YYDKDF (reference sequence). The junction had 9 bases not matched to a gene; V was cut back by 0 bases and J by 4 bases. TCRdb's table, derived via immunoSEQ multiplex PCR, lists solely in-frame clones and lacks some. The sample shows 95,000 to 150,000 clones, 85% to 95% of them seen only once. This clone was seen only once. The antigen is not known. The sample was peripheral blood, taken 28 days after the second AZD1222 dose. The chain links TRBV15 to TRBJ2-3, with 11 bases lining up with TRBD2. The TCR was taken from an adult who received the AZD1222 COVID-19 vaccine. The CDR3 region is CATSRDLTSGSIPDTQYF. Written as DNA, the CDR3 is TGTGCCACCAGCAGAGATCTTACTAGCGGGAGTATCCCAGATACGCAGTATTTT.